These 11 T cell receptor beta chains share one sample of origin, sequenced in a study of shared clonotypes between healthy human individuals. Sequenced by immunoSEQ multiplex PCR; TCRdb stores in-frame clones only, minus some. The sample records some 1.5 million clones, over 95% being singletons. The material sequenced was naive CD4+ T cells sorted from blood. Indicated subset: CD45RA+ positively selected. These TCRs come from a young man in good health.

CDR3 protein: CASSFLFHGNYGYTF. CDR3 nucleotide sequence: TGTGCCAGCAGCTTTCTTTTCCACGGGAACTATGGCTACACCTTC. The rearrangement uses TRBV11-3 and TRBJ1-2; D not certain. Trimming removed 3 bases at V and 2 bases at J, with 13 bases between. CDR1 and CDR2 (germline): SGHNT, YENEEA. This CDR3 has 15 residues.

The chain couples TRBV4-1 to TRBJ2-3; D may be TRBD2 (5 bases). V lost 0 bases to trimming and J lost 4 bases, with 14 bases between them. The V gene's germline CDR1 is MGHRA and CDR2 YSYEKL. CDR3 length: 16 amino acids. The CDR3 region has the DNA TGCGCCAGCAGCCAAGAACCCTGGGCGGGTTCAGATACGCAGTATTTT. This translates into CASSQEPWAGSDTQYF.

This clone was detected once. J is TRBJ2-4 and V is TRBV18; unclear D gene. The CDR3 is 18 residues long. CDR1 KGHSH and CDR2 LQKENI come from the germline V gene. The germline V and J ends were trimmed by 1 base and 0 bases, with 16 bases remaining between them. The CDR3 spells CASSPLAAPVGAKNIQYF. CDR3 nucleotide sequence: TGTGCCAGCTCACCACTGGCAGCCCCCGTGGGAGCCAAAAACATTCAGTACTTC.

The chain couples TRBV11-3 to TRBJ1-5; TRBD1 might be the D (6 bases). Trimming shortened V by 0 bases and J by 7 bases, and 13 bases separated the two germline ends. Looked up from germline, CDR1 is SGHNT and CDR2 is YENEEA. This CDR3 spans 15 amino acids. This chain's CDR3 is CASSLDRAGEQPQHF. The CDR3 nucleotides are TGTGCCAGCAGCTTAGATCGGGCAGGGGAACAGCCCCAGCATTTT. The full variable domain, completed using reference TRBV11-3 and TRBJ1-5, is EAGVVQSPRYKIIEKKQPVAFWCNPISGHNTLYWYLQNLGQGPELLIRYENEEAVDDSQLPKDRFSAERLKGVDSTLKIQPAELGDSAVYLCASSLDRAGEQPQHFGDGTRLSIL.

The chain is built from TRBV1 and TRBJ1-3; the D segment call TRBD1 is taken from the table without a DNA check. TRBV1 is a listed pseudogene. The length of the CDR3 is 17 residues. The CDR3, as DNA: TGCACCAGCAGCCAAGGTTTGCGTTGCCCAGGGGGGAACACCATATATTTT. Its translation is CTSSQGLRCPGGNTIYF.

CDR3 residues: CASSRWGGDEQYF. The CDR3 coding sequence is TGCGCCAGCAGCCGCTGGGGGGGAGACGAGCAGTACTTC. V and J are TRBV5-1 and TRBJ2-7; 7 bases match TRBD2. Per germline, CDR1 SGHRS and CDR2 YFSETQ. CDR3 length: 13 residues. Losses at the gene ends were 4 bases for V and 5 bases for J; bases not matched to a gene: 6.

CDR3 nucleotides: TGTGCCAGCAGTCCCACGGGACAGGTGGAGCTGTTTTTT. Its translation: CASSPTGQVELFF. The chain carries TRBV2 and TRBJ2-2, with 8 bases that match TRBD1. CDR1 and CDR2 (germline): SNHLY, FYNNEI. Trimming removed 5 bases from V and 10 bases from J; junction bases left unmatched: 6. CDR3 length: 13 amino acids.

V usage is TRBV6-1 and J usage is TRBJ1-4; tentatively, D is TRBD1 (5 bases). CDR1 and CDR2 (germline): MNHNS, SASEGT. Trimming removed 4 bases from V and 3 bases from J, with 12 bases in between. The CDR3 loop spans 15 amino acids. Here the CDR3 reads CASSASWGANEKLFF. CDR3 DNA sequence: TGTGCCAGCAGTGCCTCATGGGGGGCTAATGAAAAACTGTTTTTT.

This clone was recorded once. The rearrangement links TRBV29-1 to TRBJ2-3; maybe TRBD1 (6 bases). Trimming pared 6 bases from V and 4 bases from J, leaving 11 bases between. Per the germline V gene, CDR1 is SQVTM and CDR2 is ANQGSEA. The CDR3 totals 12 residues. The CDR3 protein is CSVRTASDTQYF. The CDR3, as DNA: TGCAGCGTACGGACAGCCTCAGATACGCAGTATTTT.

This clone has only one observation. The chain employs TRBV6-5 and TRBJ1-1; TRBD1 matches at 11 bases. This CDR3 is 15 amino acids long. Germline loops: CDR1 MNHEY, CDR2 SVGAGI. Trimming at V came to 1 base and at J to 5 bases, leaving 3 bases not matched to a gene. The CDR3 DNA reads TGTGCCAGCAGTTACTTCGGACAGGGGGCGACTGAAGCTTTCTTT. This encodes CASSYFGQGATEAFF.

The chain combines TRBV19 with TRBJ2-5; 8 bases fit TRBD2. The CDR3 spans 17 residues. The germline V gene encodes CDR1 LNHDA and CDR2 SQIVND (reference sequence). Trimming removed 4 bases from V and 4 bases from J; junction bases left unmatched: 14. CDR3 region: CASSRRVAGTTRETQYF. For the CDR3, the DNA is TGTGCCAGTAGTAGAAGGGTAGCGGGGACTACCCGAGAGACCCAGTACTTC.